This TCR beta chain derives from a study of CD8+ T cells in alopecia areata. In the study overall: Affected scalp percentage gauged treated patients' severity.

The sample holds a few counts of this clone. The antigen is unknown. Specified treatment: oral pan-JAK inhibitor, 5-10 mg twice daily. Alopecia areata patients had lesional scalp punch biopsies and peripheral blood taken from them. Germline V gene sequence: CDR1 SGHRS, CDR2 YFSETQ. Trimming pared 4 bases from V and 5 bases from J, leaving 17 bases between. The CDR3 contains 15 residues. Study outcomes and limitations: Among patients, TCR sharing was less clear than in mice, a difference possibly due in part to HLA diversity in the patient population. On tofacitinib, scalp clonality and expanded CD8+ clones among top 100 fell significantly.

After isolation, RNA underwent reverse transcription to generate cDNA as the sequencing template. Sequencing used immunoSEQ multiplex PCR; TCRdb keeps in-frame clones, though not all of them. There are 90,000 to 150,000 clones in the sample; 53% occur only once, and 0.45% to 0.5% lies in the top ten. The starting material was CD4+ T cells sorted from blood, obtained at week 4, from a patient treated with tofacitinib. The clonotype was recovered from a human donor with alopecia areata. The J gene is TRBJ2-3, the V gene TRBV5-1; D may match TRBD1 or TRBD2 (5 bases each). The CDR3 spells CASSLPRGPEDTQYF. CDR3 coding DNA: TGCGCCAGCAGCCTTCCCCGGGGACCGGAAGATACGCAGTATTTT.